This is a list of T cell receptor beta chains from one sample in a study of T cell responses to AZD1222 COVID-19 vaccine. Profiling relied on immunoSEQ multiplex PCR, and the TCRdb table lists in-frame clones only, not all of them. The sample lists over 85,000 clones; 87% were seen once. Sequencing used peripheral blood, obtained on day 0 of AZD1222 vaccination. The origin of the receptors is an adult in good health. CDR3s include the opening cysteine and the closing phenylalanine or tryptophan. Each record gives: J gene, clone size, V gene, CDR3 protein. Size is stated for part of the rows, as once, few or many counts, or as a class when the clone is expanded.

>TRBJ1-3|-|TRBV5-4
CASSLGARSSGNTIYF
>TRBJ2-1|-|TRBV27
CASSYSGRNEQFF
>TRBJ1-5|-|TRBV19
CASSIDPRQARNQPQHF
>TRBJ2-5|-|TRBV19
CATSGGGQETQYF
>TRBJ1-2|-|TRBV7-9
CASSPRDHHGYTF
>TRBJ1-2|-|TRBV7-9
CASSPRDLGYTF
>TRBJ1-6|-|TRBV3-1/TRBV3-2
CASSHSELVHNSPLHF
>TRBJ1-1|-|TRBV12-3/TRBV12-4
CASSLSAGEAFF
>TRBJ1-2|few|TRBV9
CASSVLAGGGGGYTF
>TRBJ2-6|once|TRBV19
CASSIGGAGANVLTF
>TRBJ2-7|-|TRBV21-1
CASRLGLAEGTYEQYF